A single sample is the source of the 15 T cell receptor beta chains below, sequenced in a study of blood T cell repertoires in COVID-19. This table comes from immunoSEQ multiplex PCR, and its TCRdb copy is limited to in-frame clones, with some not included. The repertoire consists of around 180,000 clones, with 80% to 90% occurring once and the leading ten covering 2% to 2.5%. Sequences were obtained from peripheral blood. Receptors were obtained from a man between 70 and 80 years old with active or convalescent COVID-19.

This sequence joins TRBV7-9 and TRBJ1-6, with 9 bases that match TRBD1. Germline V lookup: CDR1 SEHNR, CDR2 FQNEAQ (reference sequence). CDR3 length equals 17 residues. The ends lost 5 bases at V and 7 bases at J; junction bases unmatched: 12. For the CDR3, the DNA is TGTGCCAGCAGCCCGAACTACCCCGGGACAGGGAATTCACCCCTCCACTTT. Residues: CASSPNYPGTGNSPLHF. Variable domain in full (rest from reference TRBV7-9 and TRBJ1-6): DTGVSQNPRHKITKRGQNVTFRCDPISEHNRLYWYRQTLGQGPEFLTYFQNEAQLEKSRLLSDRFSAERPKGSFSTLEIQRTEQGDSAMYLCASSPNYPGTGNSPLHFGNGTRLTVT.

This chain uses TRBV27 with TRBJ2-2; possible D gene TRBD1, 7 bases. CDR1 and CDR2 (germline): MNHEY, SMNVEV (reference sequence). The CDR3 extends over 14 amino acids. V lost 7 bases, J lost 5 bases, and 14 bases lay in between. DNA of the CDR3: TGTGCCAGCACCAGACAGGGAGGTACCGGGGAGCTGTTTTTT. It yields the protein CASTRQGGTGELFF.

This clone turned up a few times. The chain links TRBV6-6 to TRBJ2-6; 7 bases agree with TRBD1. The V gene end was trimmed by 5 bases and the J gene end by 1 base; junction bases not matched to a gene: 8. Germline assignment: CDR1 MNHNY and CDR2 SVGAGI (reference sequence). The length of the CDR3 is 17 residues. The chain's CDR3 is CASSLTGVLSGANVLTF. CDR3 in DNA: TGTGCCAGCAGTCTCACAGGGGTACTGTCTGGGGCCAACGTCCTGACTTTC.

A word on this clone: In the same sample, other DNA sequences code for this CDR3. This rearrangement joins TRBV28 to TRBJ1-5; D gene ambiguous. Germline-derived CDR1 and CDR2 are MDHEN and SYDVKM. The V and J ends lost 2 bases and 0 bases respectively, with 2 bases between them. This CDR3 is built from 13 residues. The CDR3 protein is CASSLLSNQPQHF. For the CDR3, the DNA is TGTGCCAGCAGTTTACTTAGCAATCAGCCCCAGCATTTT.

This chain uses TRBV7-2 with TRBJ2-1, with 10 nucleotides matching TRBD2. The V gene end was trimmed by 8 bases and the J gene end by 8 bases; junction bases not matched to a gene: 12. The CDR3 loop spans 15 amino acids. CDR1 and CDR2 (germline): SGHTA, FQGNSA. The CDR3 spells CASSLSSGSLDEQFF. The CDR3 DNA reads as TGTGCCAGCTCTCTTTCTAGCGGGAGTCTGGATGAGCAGTTCTTC.

V usage is TRBV28 and J usage is TRBJ1-3, with 7 bases matching TRBD1. The CDR3 covers 17 residues. Germline trimming cut 3 bases from V and 3 bases from J; bases unmatched to any gene: 11. Germline loops: CDR1 MDHEN, CDR2 SYDVKM. CDR3 protein: CASSLYVQGNGGNTIYF. The CDR3 nucleotides read TGTGCCAGCAGTTTGTATGTACAGGGGAACGGTGGAAACACCATATATTTT.

The CDR3 sequence is CASSLQVTYNEQFF. The CDR3 coding sequence is TGTGCCAGCAGTCTACAGGTTACCTACAATGAGCAGTTCTTC. The gene calls are TRBV6-2 or TRBV6-3 and TRBJ2-1; weak D call: TRBD1 (5 bases). CDR1 and CDR2 from the germline V gene are MNHEY and SVGEGT. This CDR3 region has 14 residues. V was trimmed by 5 bases and J by 2 bases, leaving 10 bases between them.

This chain connects TRBV6-6 to TRBJ2-2, with D tentatively TRBD2 (5 bases). Trimming cost V 0 bases and J 7 bases, with 15 bases left between them. The CDR3 consists of 16 residues. Germline CDR1 and CDR2: MNHNY and SVGAGI (reference sequence). This chain's CDR3 is CASSYSRFNSDGELFF. CDR3 sequence (DNA): TGTGCCAGCAGTTACTCGAGGTTTAATAGCGACGGGGAGCTGTTTTTT.

A single count supports this clone. V gene TRBV27 combines with J gene TRBJ1-2; 8 bases are shared with TRBD1. Trimming at V came to 5 bases and at J to 8 bases, leaving 7 bases not matched to a gene. The CDR3 is made up of 13 amino acids. The V gene's germline CDR1 is MNHEY and CDR2 SMNVEV (reference sequence). The CDR3 DNA sequence: TGTGCCAGCAGTCCAAGACAGGGGCCAGGCTACACCTTC. Protein: CASSPRQGPGYTF.

The CDR3 sequence is CASTPGAANTEAFF. The CDR3 nucleotides are TGTGCCAGCACCCCAGGGGCGGCGAACACTGAAGCTTTCTTT. The rearrangement joins TRBV27 to TRBJ1-1, with a tentative D call TRBD1 (6 bases). This CDR3 is built from 14 residues. The germline gives CDR1 MNHEY, CDR2 SMNVEV (reference sequence). Trimming took 7 bases from V and 1 from J, leaving 13 bases between them.

This clone was recorded many times. The chain recombines TRBV5-4 with TRBJ1-1; tentatively, D is TRBD1 (6 bases). The CDR3 has 17 residues. Trimming pared 5 bases from V and 7 bases from J, leaving 27 bases between. Germline V CDR1 and CDR2: SGHNT, YYREEE (reference sequence). CDR3 amino acids: CASRSGELTLIGGEAFF. CDR3 in DNA: TGTGCCAGCAGGTCAGGGGAGCTCACGTTAATTGGTGGTGAAGCTTTCTTT.

V usage is TRBV6-5 and J usage is TRBJ1-1; 9 nucleotides match TRBD1. The CDR3 sequence is 16 residues long. Germline CDR1 and CDR2: MNHEY and SVGAGI. The J segment lost 2 bases and the V segment lost 4 bases, leaving 8 bases of the junction unmatched. CDR3 sequence: CASSSRTGEGNTEAFF. The CDR3, as DNA: TGTGCCAGCAGTTCTCGGACAGGGGAGGGAAACACTGAAGCTTTCTTT.

The genes are TRBV18 and TRBJ2-1; 7 positions match TRBD2. Germline V gives CDR1 KGHSH, CDR2 LQKENI. The CDR3 consists of 17 residues. V trimming: 1 base; J trimming: 0 bases; junction bases outside the gene matches: 6. CDR3 nucleotide sequence: TGTGCCAGCTCACCACGCCTAGCGGCAGACTCCTACAATGAGCAGTTCTTC. It codes for CASSPRLAADSYNEQFF.

V usage is TRBV5-5 and J usage is TRBJ1-2; D ambiguous. Per germline, CDR1 SGHKS and CDR2 YYEKEE (reference sequence). This CDR3 region has 16 residues. Trimming shortened V by 3 bases and J by 8 bases, and 23 bases separated the two germline ends. The DNA for the CDR3 is TGTGCCAGCAGCTACGACGGCGTTCCATCAGGTCGGGGCTACACCTTC. It codes for CASSYDGVPSGRGYTF. Looking up the rest from reference TRBV5-5 and TRBJ1-2 gives the full variable domain: DAGVTQSPTHLIKTRGQQVTLRCSPISGHKSVSWYQQVLGQGPQFIFQYYEKEERGRGNFPDRFSARQFPNYSSELNVNALLLGDSALYLCASSYDGVPSGRGYTFGSGTRLTVV.

The chain is built from TRBV3-1 (or the pseudogene TRBV3-2) and TRBJ2-1; D is perhaps TRBD2 (6 bases). V lost 4 bases to trimming and J lost 7 bases, with 14 bases between them. This CDR3 has 14 amino acids. Germline V gives CDR1 LGHDT, CDR2 YNNKEL (reference sequence). The CDR3 reads CASSRPTSLNEQFF. The DNA of the CDR3 is TGTGCCAGCAGCCGCCCGACTAGTTTAAATGAGCAGTTCTTC.